In its sample, the clone carrying this T cell receptor (beta chain) was seen many times. The sample comes from a study of spatial heterogeneity in lung cancer. Study-level information: Each time, sequencing found more beta-chain sequences than alpha-chain sequences.

Sample time point: sample taken at primary tumor resection. The donor group consisted of over 60 patients who had untreated, early-stage non-small cell lung cancer. Each CDR3 protein gets one entry after TCRdb re-called the 5' RACE reads with MiXCR. The sample consists of 45,000 to 55,000 distinct CDR3 sequences, about 5.8% of them appearing once. The sequence was obtained from a male donor with early-stage non-small cell lung cancer. The material sequenced was PBMCs, taken at surgery.

CDR3 bases: TGTGCCAGCAGTCCCGGACTAGCGGCCCCCCCTCGGTACTTC. Translated, it gives CASSPGLAAPPRYF. The rearrangement links TRBV2 to TRBJ2-5, with TRBD2 identical over 10 bases. V was clipped by 5 bases and J by 13 bases; unmatched bases: 13. Germline CDR1 and CDR2: SNHLY and FYNNEI. CDR3 length: 14 residues.